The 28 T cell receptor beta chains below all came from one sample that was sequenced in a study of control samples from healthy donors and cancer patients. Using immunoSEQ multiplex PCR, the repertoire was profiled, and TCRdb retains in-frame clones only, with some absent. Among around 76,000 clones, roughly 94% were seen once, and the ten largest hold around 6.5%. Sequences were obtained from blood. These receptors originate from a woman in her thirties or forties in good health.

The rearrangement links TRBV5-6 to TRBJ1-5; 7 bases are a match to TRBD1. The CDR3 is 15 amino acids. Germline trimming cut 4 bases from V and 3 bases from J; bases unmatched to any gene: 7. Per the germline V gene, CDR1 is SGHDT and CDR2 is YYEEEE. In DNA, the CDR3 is TGTGCCAGCAGCAAACGGGACAGATTCAATCAGCCCCAGCATTTT. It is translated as CASSKRDRFNQPQHF.

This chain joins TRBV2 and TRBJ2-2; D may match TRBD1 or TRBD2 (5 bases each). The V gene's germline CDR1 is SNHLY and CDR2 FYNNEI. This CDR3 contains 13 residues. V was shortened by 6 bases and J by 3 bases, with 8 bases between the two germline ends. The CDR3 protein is CASRGTDTGELFF. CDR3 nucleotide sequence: TGTGCCAGCAGGGGGACGGACACCGGGGAGCTGTTTTTT.

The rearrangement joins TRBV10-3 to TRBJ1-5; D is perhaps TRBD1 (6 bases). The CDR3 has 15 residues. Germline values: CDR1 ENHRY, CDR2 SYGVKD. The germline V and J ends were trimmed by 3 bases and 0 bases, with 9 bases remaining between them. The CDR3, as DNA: TGTGCCATCAGTGAAGGGGGATATAGCAATCAGCCCCAGCATTTT. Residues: CAISEGGYSNQPQHF.

The CDR3 sequence: CASSRDRSSGNTIYF. The DNA for the CDR3 is TGTGCCAGTAGTCGAGACAGAAGCTCTGGAAACACCATATATTTT. The chain has TRBV19 and TRBJ1-3; D might be TRBD1 (5 bases). V lost 5 bases, J lost 0 bases, and 11 bases lay in between. The CDR3 extends over 15 amino acids. The germline CDR1 and CDR2 sequences are LNHDA and SQIVND (reference sequence).

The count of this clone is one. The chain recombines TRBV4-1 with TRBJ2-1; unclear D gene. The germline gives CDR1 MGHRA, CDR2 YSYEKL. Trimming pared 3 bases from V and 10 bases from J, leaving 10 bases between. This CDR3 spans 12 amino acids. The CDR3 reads CASSQVSGEQFF. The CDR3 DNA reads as TGCGCCAGCAGCCAGGTATCTGGGGAGCAGTTCTTC.

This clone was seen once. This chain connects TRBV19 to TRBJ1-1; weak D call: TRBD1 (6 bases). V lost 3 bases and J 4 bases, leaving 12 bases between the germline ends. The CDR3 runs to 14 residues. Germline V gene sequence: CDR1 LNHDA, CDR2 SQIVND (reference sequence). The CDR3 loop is CASSIGDRPTEAFF. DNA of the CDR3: TGTGCCAGTAGTATCGGTGACAGGCCCACTGAAGCTTTCTTT.

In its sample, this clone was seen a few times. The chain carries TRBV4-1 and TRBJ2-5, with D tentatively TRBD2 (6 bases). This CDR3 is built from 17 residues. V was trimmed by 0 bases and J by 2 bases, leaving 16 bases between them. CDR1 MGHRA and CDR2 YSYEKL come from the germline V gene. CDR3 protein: CASSQDRTGVEQETQYF. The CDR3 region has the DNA TGCGCCAGCAGCCAAGATAGAACGGGAGTGGAACAAGAGACCCAGTACTTC.

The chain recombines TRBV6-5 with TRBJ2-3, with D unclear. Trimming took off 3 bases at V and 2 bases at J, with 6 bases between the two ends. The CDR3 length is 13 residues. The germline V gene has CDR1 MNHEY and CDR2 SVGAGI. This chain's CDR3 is CASSYFATDTQYF. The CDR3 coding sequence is TGTGCCAGCAGTTATTTTGCCACAGATACGCAGTATTTT.

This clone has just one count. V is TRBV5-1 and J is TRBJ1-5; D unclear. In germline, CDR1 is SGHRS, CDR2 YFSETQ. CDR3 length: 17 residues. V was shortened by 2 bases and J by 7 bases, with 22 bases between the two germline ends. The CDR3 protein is CASSFVATIPSIQPQHF. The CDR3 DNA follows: TGCGCCAGCAGCTTCGTGGCCACAATCCCCAGTATACAGCCCCAGCATTTT.

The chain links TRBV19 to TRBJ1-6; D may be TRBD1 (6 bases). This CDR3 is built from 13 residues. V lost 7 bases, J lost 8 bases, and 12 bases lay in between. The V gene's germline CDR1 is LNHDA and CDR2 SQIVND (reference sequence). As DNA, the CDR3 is TGTGCCAGTATGAGCGACAGGTATTCACCCCTCCACTTT. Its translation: CASMSDRYSPLHF.

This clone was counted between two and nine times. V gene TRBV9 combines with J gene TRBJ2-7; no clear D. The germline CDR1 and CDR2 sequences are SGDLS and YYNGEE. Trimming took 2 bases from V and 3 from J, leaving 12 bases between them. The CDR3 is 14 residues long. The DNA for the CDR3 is TGTGCCAGCAGCGTCTCTGCAGAAGACTACGAGCAGTACTTC. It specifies CASSVSAEDYEQYF.

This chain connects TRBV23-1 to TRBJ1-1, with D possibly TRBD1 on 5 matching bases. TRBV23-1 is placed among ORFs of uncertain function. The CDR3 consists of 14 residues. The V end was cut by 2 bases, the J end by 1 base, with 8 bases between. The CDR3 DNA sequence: TGCGCCAGCAGTCAACAGGACACGAACACTGAAGCTTTCTTT. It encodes CASSQQDTNTEAFF.

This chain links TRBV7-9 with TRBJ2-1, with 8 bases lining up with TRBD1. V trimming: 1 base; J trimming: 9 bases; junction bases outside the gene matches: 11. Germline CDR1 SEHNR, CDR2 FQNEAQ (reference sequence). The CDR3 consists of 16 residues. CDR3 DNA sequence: TGTGCCAGCAGCTTAGTCATTGGACAGGGAAGCGGTGAGCAGTTCTTC. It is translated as CASSLVIGQGSGEQFF.

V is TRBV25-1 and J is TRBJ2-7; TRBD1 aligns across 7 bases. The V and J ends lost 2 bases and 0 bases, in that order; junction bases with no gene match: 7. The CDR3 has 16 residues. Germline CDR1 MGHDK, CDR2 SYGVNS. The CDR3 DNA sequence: TGTGCCAGCAGTGAAGGGGGACAGAGTAGCTCCTACGAGCAGTACTTC. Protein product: CASSEGGQSSSYEQYF.

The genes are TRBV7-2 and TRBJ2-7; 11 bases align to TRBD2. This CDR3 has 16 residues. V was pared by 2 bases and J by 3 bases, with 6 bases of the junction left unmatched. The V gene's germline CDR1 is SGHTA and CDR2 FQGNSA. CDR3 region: CASSLRTGTSGYEQYF. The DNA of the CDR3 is TGTGCCAGCAGCTTAAGGACCGGGACTAGCGGCTACGAGCAGTACTTC.

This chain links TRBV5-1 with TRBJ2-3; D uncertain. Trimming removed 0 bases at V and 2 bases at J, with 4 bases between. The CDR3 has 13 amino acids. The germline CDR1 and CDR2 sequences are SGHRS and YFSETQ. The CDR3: CASSLEVTDTQYF. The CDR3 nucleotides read TGCGCCAGCAGCTTGGAGGTCACAGATACGCAGTATTTT.

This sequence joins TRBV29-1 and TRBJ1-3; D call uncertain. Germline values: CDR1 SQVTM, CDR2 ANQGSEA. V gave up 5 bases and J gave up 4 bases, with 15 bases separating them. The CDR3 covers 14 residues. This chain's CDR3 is CSVLVGNSGNTIYF. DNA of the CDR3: TGCAGCGTTCTGGTAGGGAACTCGGGAAACACCATATATTTT. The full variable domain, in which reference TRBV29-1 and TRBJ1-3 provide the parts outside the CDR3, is SAVISQKPSRDICQRGTSLTIQCQVDSQVTMMFWYRQQPGQSLTLIATANQGSEATYESGFVIDKFPISRPNLTFSTLTVSNMSPEDSSIYLCSVLVGNSGNTIYFGEGSWLTVV.

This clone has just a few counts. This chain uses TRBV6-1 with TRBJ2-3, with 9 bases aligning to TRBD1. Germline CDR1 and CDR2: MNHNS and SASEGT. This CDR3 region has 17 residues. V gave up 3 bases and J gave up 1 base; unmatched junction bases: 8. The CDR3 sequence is CASSDYWGQGGTDTQYF. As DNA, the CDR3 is TGTGCCAGCAGTGATTACTGGGGACAGGGAGGCACAGATACGCAGTATTTT.

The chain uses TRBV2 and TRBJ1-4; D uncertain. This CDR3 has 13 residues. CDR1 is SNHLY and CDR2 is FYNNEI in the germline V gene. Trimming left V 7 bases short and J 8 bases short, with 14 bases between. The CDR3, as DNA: TGTGCCAGCAAGAAGGAGGTGAAGGAAAAACTGTTTTTT. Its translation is CASKKEVKEKLFF.

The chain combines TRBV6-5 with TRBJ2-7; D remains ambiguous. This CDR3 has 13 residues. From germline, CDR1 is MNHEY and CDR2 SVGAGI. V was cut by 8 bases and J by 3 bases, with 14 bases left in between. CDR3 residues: CASSRAHYYEQYF. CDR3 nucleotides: TGTGCCAGCTCCCGGGCCCACTACTACGAGCAGTACTTC.

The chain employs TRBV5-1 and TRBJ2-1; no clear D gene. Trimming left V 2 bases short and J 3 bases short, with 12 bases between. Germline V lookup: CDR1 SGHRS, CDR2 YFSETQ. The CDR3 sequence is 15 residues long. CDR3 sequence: CASSLQPENYNEQFF. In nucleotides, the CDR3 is TGCGCCAGCAGCTTACAGCCTGAAAACTACAATGAGCAGTTCTTC.

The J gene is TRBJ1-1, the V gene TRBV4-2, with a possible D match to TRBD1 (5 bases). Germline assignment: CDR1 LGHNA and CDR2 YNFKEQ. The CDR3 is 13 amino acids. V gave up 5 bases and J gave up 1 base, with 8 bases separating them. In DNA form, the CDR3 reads TGTGCCAGCAGCAGGACACCGAACACTGAAGCTTTCTTT. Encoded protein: CASSRTPNTEAFF.

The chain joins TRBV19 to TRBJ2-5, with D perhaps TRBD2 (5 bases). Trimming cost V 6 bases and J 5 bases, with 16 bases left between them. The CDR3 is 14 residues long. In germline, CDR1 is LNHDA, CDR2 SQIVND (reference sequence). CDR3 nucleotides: TGTGCCAGTAGCACGGGAAGGGAGTCGGAGACCCAGTACTTC. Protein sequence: CASSTGRESETQYF. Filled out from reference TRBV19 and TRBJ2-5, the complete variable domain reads DGGITQSPKYLFRKEGQNVTLSCEQNLNHDAMYWYRQDPGQGLRLIYYSQIVNDFQKGDIAEGYSVSREKKESFPLTVTSAQKNPTAFYLCASSTGRESETQYFGPGTRLLVL.

CDR3 sequence (DNA): TGTGCCAGCATACTCTCTCAGACGCAGTATTTT. Translated, it gives CASILSQTQYF. The chain employs TRBV2 and TRBJ2-3; no clear D. This CDR3 is built from 11 residues. CDR1 is SNHLY, CDR2 FYNNEI, per germline. Trimming cost V 7 bases and J 9 bases, with 11 bases left between them.

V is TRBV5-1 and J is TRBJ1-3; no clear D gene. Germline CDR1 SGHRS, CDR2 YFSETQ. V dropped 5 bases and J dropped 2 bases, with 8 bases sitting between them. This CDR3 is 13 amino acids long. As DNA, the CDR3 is TGCGCCAGCAGTCAAGGTACTGGAAACACCATATATTTT. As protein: CASSQGTGNTIYF.

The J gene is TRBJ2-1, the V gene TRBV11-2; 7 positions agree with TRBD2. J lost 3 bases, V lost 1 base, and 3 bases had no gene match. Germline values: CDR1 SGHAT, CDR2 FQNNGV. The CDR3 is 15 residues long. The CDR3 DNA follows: TGTGCCAGCAGCTTAGTTCCTAGCGGCTACAATGAGCAGTTCTTC. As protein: CASSLVPSGYNEQFF.

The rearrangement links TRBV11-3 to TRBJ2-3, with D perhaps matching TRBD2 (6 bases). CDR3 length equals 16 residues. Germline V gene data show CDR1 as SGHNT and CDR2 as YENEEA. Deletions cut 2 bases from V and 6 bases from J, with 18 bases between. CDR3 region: CASSLRSGILSDTQYF. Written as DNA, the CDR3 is TGTGCCAGCAGCTTACGTAGCGGAATTCTATCGGATACGCAGTATTTT.

CDR3 residues: CSVEGGTAKQFF. The DNA for the CDR3 is TGCAGCGTTGAAGGTGGGACTGCTAAGCAGTTCTTC. V is TRBV29-1 and J is TRBJ2-1; D may be TRBD2 (6 bases). Germline V gene lookup returns CDR1 SQVTM and CDR2 ANQGSEA. The CDR3 totals 12 residues. Trimming cost V 1 base and J 11 bases, with 12 bases left between them.